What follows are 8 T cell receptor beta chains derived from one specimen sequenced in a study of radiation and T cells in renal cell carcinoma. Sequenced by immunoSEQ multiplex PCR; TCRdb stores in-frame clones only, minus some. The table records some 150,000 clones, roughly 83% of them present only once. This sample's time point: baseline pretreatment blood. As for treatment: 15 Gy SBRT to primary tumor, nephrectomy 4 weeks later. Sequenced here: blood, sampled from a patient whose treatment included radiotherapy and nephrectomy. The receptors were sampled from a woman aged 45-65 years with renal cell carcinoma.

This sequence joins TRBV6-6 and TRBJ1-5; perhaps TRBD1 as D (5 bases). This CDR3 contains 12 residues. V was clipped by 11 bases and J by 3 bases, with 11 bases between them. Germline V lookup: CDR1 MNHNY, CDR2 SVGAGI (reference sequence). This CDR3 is CAAGGYNQPQHF. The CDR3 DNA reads TGTGCCGCCGGGGGTTACAATCAGCCCCAGCATTTT.

The DNA of the CDR3 is TGTGCCAGCAGCCGGGGGACAGCTTACGAGCAGTACTTC. Translating it yields CASSRGTAYEQYF. The rearrangement uses TRBV5-6 and TRBJ2-7; D is perhaps TRBD1 (7 bases). The germline V gene has CDR1 SGHDT and CDR2 YYEEEE. The CDR3 covers 13 residues. V lost 4 bases and J 4 bases, leaving 12 bases between the germline ends.

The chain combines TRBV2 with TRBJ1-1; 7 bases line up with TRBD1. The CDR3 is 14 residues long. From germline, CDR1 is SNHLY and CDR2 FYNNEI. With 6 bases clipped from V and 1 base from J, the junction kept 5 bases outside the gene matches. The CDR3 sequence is CASRGDRTNTEAFF. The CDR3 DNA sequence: TGTGCCAGCAGGGGGGACAGAACGAACACTGAAGCTTTCTTT. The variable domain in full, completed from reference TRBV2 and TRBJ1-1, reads EPEVTQTPSHQVTQMGQEVILRCVPISNHLYFYWYRQILGQKVEFLVSFYNNEISEKSEIFDDQFSVERPDGSNFTLKIRSTKLEDSAMYFCASRGDRTNTEAFFGQGTRLTVV.

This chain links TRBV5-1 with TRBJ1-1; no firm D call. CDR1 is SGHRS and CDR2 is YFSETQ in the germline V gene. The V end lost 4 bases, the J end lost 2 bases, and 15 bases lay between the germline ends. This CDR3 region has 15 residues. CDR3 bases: TGCGCCAGCAGCCAAGGTGGGCAGGCTAACACTGAAGCTTTCTTT. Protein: CASSQGGQANTEAFF.

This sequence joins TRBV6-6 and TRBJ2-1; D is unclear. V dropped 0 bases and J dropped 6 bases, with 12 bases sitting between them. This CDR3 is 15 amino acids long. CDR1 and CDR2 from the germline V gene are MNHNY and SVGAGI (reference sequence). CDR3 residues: CASSYSGSGGNEQFF. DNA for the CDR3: TGTGCCAGCAGTTACTCGGGTTCGGGTGGCAATGAGCAGTTCTTC.

In DNA form, the CDR3 reads TGTGCCAGCAGTTTACCCCCCACTACAACTAATGAAAAACTGTTTTTT. It yields the protein CASSLPPTTTNEKLFF. The chain couples TRBV28 to TRBJ1-4; D uncertain. Germline CDR1 and CDR2: MDHEN and SYDVKM. The CDR3 length is 16 residues. The germline V and J ends were trimmed by 2 bases and 0 bases, with 10 bases remaining between them.

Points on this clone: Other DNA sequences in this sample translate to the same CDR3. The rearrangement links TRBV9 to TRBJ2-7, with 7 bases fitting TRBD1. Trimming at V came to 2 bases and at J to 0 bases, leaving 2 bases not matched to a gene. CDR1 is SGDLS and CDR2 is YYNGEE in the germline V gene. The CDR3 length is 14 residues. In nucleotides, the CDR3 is TGTGCCAGCAGCGTGGGGGACAGCTCCTACGAGCAGTACTTC. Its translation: CASSVGDSSYEQYF.

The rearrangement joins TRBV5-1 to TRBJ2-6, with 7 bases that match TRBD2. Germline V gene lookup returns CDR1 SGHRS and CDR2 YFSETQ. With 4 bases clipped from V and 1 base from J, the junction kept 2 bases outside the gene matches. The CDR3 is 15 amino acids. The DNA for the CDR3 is TGCGCCAGCAGCCGGGAGGTGTCTGGGGCCAACGTCCTGACTTTC. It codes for CASSREVSGANVLTF.